This TCR beta chain is drawn from a study of cytomegalovirus exposure and HLA in healthy donors. Background on the study: HLA-typed donors were the source of about 85 million unique TCRs, which an early data release held. Study-level results: Cytomegalovirus-associated status was assigned to more than 150 TCR beta chains. HLA allele associations emerged for about 16,000 TCR beta sequences in a later analysis, at 0.05 false discovery rate.

For this clone: Its antigen is unidentified.

The PCR ran on 60 Vbeta and 13 Jbeta primers. Libraries were prepared by immunoSEQ multiplex PCR; TCRdb keeps only in-frame clonotypes and omits some of them. The sample includes about 160,000 clones, 65% to 80% seen only once; the top ten take approximately 4.6%. Germline CDR1 is SGDLS and CDR2 is YYNGEE. Deletions cut 0 bases from V and 7 bases from J, with 16 bases between. The CDR3 runs 15 residues. The sample was PBMCs. V and J are TRBV9 and TRBJ1-2, with D possibly TRBD1 on 5 matching bases. The receptor comes from a man younger than 35 in good health and CMV-seropositive. CDR3 loop: CASSVVGGFSRGYTF. DNA of the CDR3: TGTGCCAGCAGCGTAGTCGGGGGATTTAGTCGTGGCTACACCTTC.